The sequence of this TCR beta chain was determined in a study of T cell changes during pregnancy in multiple sclerosis. The repertoire was sequenced with immunoSEQ multiplex PCR; TCRdb's copy has only in-frame clones and lacks some. Found here are approximately 20,000 clones, 75% to 90% of them singletons; the top ten hold roughly 5.6%. Germline V gene lookup returns CDR1 MNHEY and CDR2 SVGAGI. The CDR3 is 16 residues long. The V end was cut by 4 bases, the J end by 0 bases, with 14 bases between. The material sequenced was CD8+ T cells from peripheral blood mononuclear cells, taken in the third trimester of pregnancy. The chain couples TRBV6-5 to TRBJ2-3; D perhaps matches TRBD1 (5 bases). The source of this sequence is a female donor in good health, enrolled as a control in a pregnancy study. The CDR3 region is CASSFDLGPSTDTQYF. As DNA, the CDR3 is TGTGCCAGCAGTTTCGACCTGGGGCCGAGCACAGATACGCAGTATTTT.